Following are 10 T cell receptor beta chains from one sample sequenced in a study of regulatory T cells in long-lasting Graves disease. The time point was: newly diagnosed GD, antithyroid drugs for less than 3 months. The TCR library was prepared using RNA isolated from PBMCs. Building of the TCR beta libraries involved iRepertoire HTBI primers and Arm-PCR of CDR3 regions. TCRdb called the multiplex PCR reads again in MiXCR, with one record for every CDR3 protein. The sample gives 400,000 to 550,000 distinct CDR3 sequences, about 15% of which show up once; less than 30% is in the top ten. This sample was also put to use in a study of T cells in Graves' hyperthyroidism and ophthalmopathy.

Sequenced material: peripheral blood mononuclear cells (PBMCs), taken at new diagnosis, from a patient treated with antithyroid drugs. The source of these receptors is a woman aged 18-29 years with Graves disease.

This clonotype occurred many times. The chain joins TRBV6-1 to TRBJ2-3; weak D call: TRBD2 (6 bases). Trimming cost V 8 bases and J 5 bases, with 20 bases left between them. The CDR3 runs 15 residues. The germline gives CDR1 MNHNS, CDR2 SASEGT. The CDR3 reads CASSELGRSGDTQYF. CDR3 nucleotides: TGTGCCAGCTCCGAACTCGGGAGAAGTGGAGATACGCAGTATTTT.

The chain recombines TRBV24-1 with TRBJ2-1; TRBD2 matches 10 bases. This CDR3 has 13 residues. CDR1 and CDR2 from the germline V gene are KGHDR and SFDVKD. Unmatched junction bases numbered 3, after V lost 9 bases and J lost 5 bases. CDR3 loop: CATQREGNNEQFF. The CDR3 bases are TGTGCCACCCAGCGGGAGGGTAACAATGAGCAGTTCTTC.

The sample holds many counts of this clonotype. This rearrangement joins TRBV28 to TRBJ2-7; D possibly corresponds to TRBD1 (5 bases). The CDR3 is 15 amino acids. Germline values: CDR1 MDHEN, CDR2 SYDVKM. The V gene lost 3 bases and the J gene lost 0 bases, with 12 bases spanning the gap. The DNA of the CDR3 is TGTGCCAGCAGTTTTGCAGGGATTGACTCCTACGAGCAGTACTTC. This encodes CASSFAGIDSYEQYF. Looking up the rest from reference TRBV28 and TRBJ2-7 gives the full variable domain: DVKVTQSSRYLVKRTGEKVFLECVQDMDHENMFWYRQDPGLGLRLIYFSYDVKMKEKGDIPEGYSVSREKKERFSLILESASTNQTSMYLCASSFAGIDSYEQYFGPGTRLTVT.

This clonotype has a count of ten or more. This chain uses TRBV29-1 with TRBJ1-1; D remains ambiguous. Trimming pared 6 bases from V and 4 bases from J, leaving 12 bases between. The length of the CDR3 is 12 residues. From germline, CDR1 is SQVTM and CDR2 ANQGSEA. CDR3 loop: CSVDPGVTEAFF. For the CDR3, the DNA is TGCAGCGTGGACCCTGGGGTCACTGAAGCTTTCTTT.

The CDR3 DNA reads as TGTGCCAGCAGTCAACAGGGGGCTTGGGGGGAGACCCAGTACTTC. Amino acid sequence: CASSQQGAWGETQYF. The chain has TRBV6-7 and TRBJ2-5; 9 bases are a match to TRBD1. TRBV6-7 is an open reading frame, and its role is uncertain. This CDR3 region has 15 residues. The J segment lost 5 bases and the V segment lost 5 bases, leaving 9 bases of the junction unmatched.

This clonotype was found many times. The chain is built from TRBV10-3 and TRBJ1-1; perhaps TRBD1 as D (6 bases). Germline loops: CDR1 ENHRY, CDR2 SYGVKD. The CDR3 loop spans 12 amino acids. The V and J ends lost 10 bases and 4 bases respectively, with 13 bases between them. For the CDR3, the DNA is TGTGCCACTCCAGGGGTTTTCACTGAAGCTTTCTTT. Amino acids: CATPGVFTEAFF.

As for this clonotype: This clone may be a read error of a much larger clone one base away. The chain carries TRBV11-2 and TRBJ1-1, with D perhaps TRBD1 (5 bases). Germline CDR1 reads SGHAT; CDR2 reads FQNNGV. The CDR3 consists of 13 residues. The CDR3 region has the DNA TGTGTCAGCACACTACAGGTTTGGACTGAAGCTTTCTTT. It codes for CVSTLQVWTEAFF.

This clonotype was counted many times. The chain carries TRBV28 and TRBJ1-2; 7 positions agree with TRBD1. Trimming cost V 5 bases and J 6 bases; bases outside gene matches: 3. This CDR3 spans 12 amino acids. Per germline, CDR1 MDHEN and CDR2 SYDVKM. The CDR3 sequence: CASSVTGHGYTF. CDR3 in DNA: TGTGCCAGCAGTGTGACAGGGCATGGCTACACCTTC.

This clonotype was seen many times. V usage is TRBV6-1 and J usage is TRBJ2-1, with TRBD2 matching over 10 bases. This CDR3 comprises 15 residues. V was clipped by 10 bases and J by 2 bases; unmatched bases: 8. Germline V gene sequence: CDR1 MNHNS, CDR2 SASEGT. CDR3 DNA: TGTGCCACCAATTTAGCGGGAGGAACCTACAATGAGCAGTTCTTC. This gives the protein CATNLAGGTYNEQFF.

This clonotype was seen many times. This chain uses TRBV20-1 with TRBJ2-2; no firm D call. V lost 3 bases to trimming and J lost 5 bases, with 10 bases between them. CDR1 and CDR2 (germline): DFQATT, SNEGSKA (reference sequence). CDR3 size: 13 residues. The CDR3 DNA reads TGCAGTGCTAGGTGGCGTGCGACCGGGGAGCTGTTTTTT. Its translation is CSARWRATGELFF.